This T cell receptor (beta chain) was captured in a study of blood T cell repertoires in COVID-19. Across the whole study: COVID-19 samples, acute and convalescent, were from the United States, Italy and Spain. T cells, B-cell-depleted T cells, or PBMCs provided the cDNA or gDNA that served as material.

Under the authors' procedure: Reference gene primer amplification in the assay estimated nucleated cell counts. The method was immunoSEQ multiplex PCR; TCRdb's version includes in-frame clones alone and lacks a portion of them. V and J calls and clone size come straight from that table; D and trimming were deduced from the DNA. The table shows 160,000 or so clones, with 70% to 90% occurring only once. V lost 8 bases, J lost 3 bases, and 7 bases stayed unmatched. The CDR3 runs 13 residues. Germline-derived CDR1 and CDR2 are SQVTM and ANQGSEA. The chain couples TRBV29-1 to TRBJ2-7; 10 bases agree with TRBD1. The receptor was isolated from a man aged 35-49 years with acute or convalescent COVID-19. Sample: peripheral blood. CDR3 in amino acids: CSTQRDRGYEQYF. In nucleotides, the CDR3 is TGCAGCACCCAAAGGGACAGGGGCTACGAGCAGTACTTC.